The 15 T cell receptor beta chains below were found in one sample sequenced in a study of CD4 T cells in relation to SARS-CoV-2 and coronaviruses. The method was immunoSEQ multiplex PCR; TCRdb's version includes in-frame clones alone and lacks a portion of them. The sample yields about 19,000 clones, around 77% seen once. Their antigens are not known. The unexposed donors gave CD4+ T cells in about 2010-2019, prior to COVID-19. The cells were cultured for around ten days before CD4+ T cells were isolated. Specimen: CD4+ T cells from PBMCs, cultured in vitro. These receptors were taken from a human donor in good health.

The chain uses TRBV20-1 and TRBJ1-3, with 7 bases matching TRBD1. The CDR3 contains 14 residues. The germline V gene encodes CDR1 DFQATT and CDR2 SNEGSKA (reference sequence). Trimming took 3 bases from V and 0 from J; bases not matched to a gene: 2. CDR3 nucleotides: TGCAGTGCTAGTGCAGGGGGCTCTGGAAACACCATATATTTT. Its protein product is CSASAGGSGNTIYF.

The CDR3 DNA is TGCGCCAGCAGCTTGACAGCTCTCCTCCAAGAGACCCAGTACTTC. As protein: CASSLTALLQETQYF. V and J are TRBV5-1 and TRBJ2-5; D is unclear. Looked up from germline, CDR1 is SGHRS and CDR2 is YFSETQ. The germline V and J ends were trimmed by 1 base and 1 base, with 11 bases remaining between them. The CDR3 has 15 amino acids.

This chain connects TRBV24-1 to TRBJ2-5; D is tentatively TRBD1 or TRBD2 (5 bases each). Germline lookup yields CDR1 KGHDR and CDR2 SFDVKD. Trimming pared 4 bases from V and 9 bases from J, leaving 14 bases between. The length of the CDR3 is 13 residues. The CDR3, as DNA: TGTGCCACCAGTGACCGGGACCTCAGGGCCCAGTACTTC. It codes for CATSDRDLRAQYF.

The chain employs TRBV21-1 and TRBJ1-5. TRBV21-1 is a listed pseudogene. The CDR3 runs to 15 residues. Here the CDR3 DNA reads TGTGCCAGCAGCAAACTAGACGGGATAAATCAGCCCCAGCATTTT. Protein: CASSKLDGINQPQHF.

This clone was detected only a few times. The chain recombines TRBV7-9 with TRBJ2-7; TRBD2 matches 8 bases. Germline trimming cut 5 bases from V and 4 bases from J; bases unmatched to any gene: 13. CDR1 and CDR2 from the germline V gene are SEHNR and FQNEAQ (reference sequence). The CDR3 is made up of 16 amino acids. CDR3 residues: CASSPRGRGLGYEQYF. As DNA, the CDR3 is TGTGCCAGCAGCCCGAGGGGTCGGGGACTAGGGTACGAGCAGTACTTC.

V and J are TRBV6-5 and TRBJ2-5; 7 bases align to TRBD2. Germline-derived CDR1 and CDR2 are MNHEY and SVGAGI. This CDR3 region has 15 residues. V was pared by 2 bases and J by 4 bases, with 7 bases of the junction left unmatched. CDR3 coding DNA: TGTGCCAGCAGTTACACACAAGGACTAGGAGAGACCCAGTACTTC. Encoded protein: CASSYTQGLGETQYF.

This clone ranks as large (0.1 to 1%). CDR3 residues: CASSRDSYTDTQYF. Written as DNA, the CDR3 is TGTGCCAGCAGCCGGGACTCTTACACAGATACGCAGTATTTT. This chain joins TRBV27 and TRBJ2-3; maybe TRBD2 (6 bases). The V gene lost 6 bases and the J gene lost 2 bases, with 12 bases spanning the gap. CDR1 and CDR2 (germline): MNHEY, SMNVEV (reference sequence). The CDR3 spans 14 residues.

Only a few counts were recorded for this clone. The chain carries TRBV2 and TRBJ1-1; no firm D call. Germline loops: CDR1 SNHLY, CDR2 FYNNEI. Trimming removed 3 bases from V and 0 bases from J, with 5 bases in between. CDR3 length: 13 amino acids. CDR3 amino acids: CASSESMNTEAFF. The DNA for the CDR3 is TGTGCCAGCAGTGAGAGCATGAACACTGAAGCTTTCTTT.

This rearrangement joins TRBV19 to TRBJ1-6, with D possibly matching TRBD1 (5 bases). The CDR3 loop spans 15 amino acids. Germline loops: CDR1 LNHDA, CDR2 SQIVND (reference sequence). Trimming shortened V by 5 bases and J by 10 bases, and 18 bases separated the two germline ends. In DNA form, the CDR3 reads TGTGCCAGTAGTCCCTCGGGGGGGGTTGGCTCACCCCTCCACTTT. Translated, it gives CASSPSGGVGSPLHF.

J is TRBJ2-2 and V is TRBV6-6; D is possibly TRBD1 or TRBD2 (5 bases each). Germline loops: CDR1 MNHNY, CDR2 SVGAGI (reference sequence). V was shortened by 7 bases and J by 4 bases, with 19 bases between the two germline ends. This CDR3 spans 16 amino acids. CDR3 DNA: TGTGCCAGCACCGGGACGGCTCTAAACTCCACCGGGGAGCTGTTTTTT. Protein sequence: CASTGTALNSTGELFF.

This chain uses TRBV12-3 or TRBV12-4 with TRBJ1-4; 10 bases align to TRBD1. CDR3 size: 13 residues. The ends lost 6 bases at V and 7 bases at J; junction bases unmatched: 2. CDR3 coding DNA: TGTGCCAGCAGGGACAGGGGGACTGAAAAACTGTTTTTT. This gives the protein CASRDRGTEKLFF.

The chain recombines TRBV7-9 with TRBJ2-7, with D perhaps matching TRBD1 (6 bases). CDR3 length: 14 amino acids. Germline V gene data show CDR1 as SEHNR and CDR2 as FQNEAQ (reference sequence). V lost 1 base, J lost 2 bases, and 9 bases lay in between. As DNA, the CDR3 is TGTGCCAGCAGCTTAGGGACAGCTCCCTACGAGCAGTACTTC. It encodes CASSLGTAPYEQYF.

The genes are TRBV18 and TRBJ2-6; D not resolved. The germline CDR1 and CDR2 sequences are KGHSH and LQKENI. Trimming pared 6 bases from V and 1 base from J, leaving 10 bases between. The CDR3 spans 15 residues. As DNA, the CDR3 is TGTGCCAGCTCCCCTGCTTGGTCTGGGGCCAACGTCCTGACTTTC. It specifies CASSPAWSGANVLTF.

In nucleotides, the CDR3 is TGTGCCAGCAGTACCGGAGCGGTAGAGTGGGAGACCCAGTACTTC. Protein product: CASSTGAVEWETQYF. The chain recombines TRBV6-6 with TRBJ2-5; the D gene is possibly TRBD2 (5 bases). The length of the CDR3 is 15 residues. The V end was cut by 5 bases, the J end by 5 bases, with 18 bases between. Germline CDR1 MNHNY, CDR2 SVGAGI (reference sequence).

This chain joins TRBV5-5 and TRBJ1-3; D uncertain. The CDR3 contains 15 residues. Trimming cost V 1 base and J 0 bases, with 8 bases left between them. Germline CDR1 reads SGHKS; CDR2 reads YYEKEE (reference sequence). DNA for the CDR3: TGTGCCAGCAGCTTGCAGAGAAGCTCTGGAAACACCATATATTTT. Translated: CASSLQRSSGNTIYF.